This T cell receptor beta chain was sequenced for a study of shared clonotypes between healthy human individuals. Overall study results and limits: Against clonotypes common to all four donors, non-shared ones had lower generation probabilities. The researchers took only blood, and tissue repertoires probably look different.

The CDR3 has 16 residues. Germline assignment: CDR1 SEHNR and CDR2 FQNEAQ (reference sequence). V shed 5 bases and J 7 bases; nucleotides not matched to a gene: 10. Naive-designated CD8 cells lacked CD45RO, were positively enriched for CCR7, and omitted terminally differentiated effector memory CD45RA+ cells. Caucasian adults living in Nashville, Tennessee, provided all samples. About this clone itself: The antigen remains undetermined.

TCRdb's copy holds only in-frame clones and misses some; the assay was immunoSEQ multiplex PCR. The sample shows roughly 2,000,000 clones, over 85% of them seen only once. Specimen: naive CD8+ T cells from PBMCs. This clonotype was sampled from a man younger than 30 in good health. Some clones in this sample may be carry-over from other donors' samples. The chain carries TRBV7-9 and TRBJ1-6; TRBD1 agrees at 8 bases. CDR3 sequence reads: CASSHRTGRNNSPLHF. The CDR3 DNA reads as TGTGCCAGCAGCCACCGGACAGGGAGGAACAATTCACCCCTCCACTTT.